The clone carrying this TCR beta chain is labeled medium-sized. Antigen specificity is unknown. All TCR cDNA molecules were individually tagged with a unique molecular identifier. TCRdb re-called the 5' RACE reads through MiXCR, storing one row per CDR3 protein. The sample includes about 800 distinct CDR3 sequences, 10% of them seen just once. This entry is derived from a study of spatial heterogeneity in lung cancer. Study at large: Sequences of the beta chain were consistently detected in greater numbers than alpha-chain sequences.

The CDR3 runs 16 residues. Germline CDR1 is SGDLS and CDR2 is YYNGEE. The ends lost 4 bases at V and 1 base at J; junction bases unmatched: 6. Time point described: sample taken at primary tumor resection. The donors were 65 to 85 patients with non-small cell lung cancer that was early-stage and untreated. Whole RNA came from tumor, nontumor lung or frozen PBMC and was sequenced without being sorted. Points from the study as a whole: Tumor mutation count correlated with how many alpha and beta TCRs expanded intratumorally.

The clonotype comes from a male donor with early-stage non-small cell lung cancer. The rearrangement uses TRBV9 and TRBJ2-4, with 9 nucleotides matching TRBD2. The input for sequencing was lung tumor tissue, taken at surgery. The CDR3 reads CASSSRTSAAKNIQYF. DNA of the CDR3: TGTGCCAGCAGCTCCCGGACTAGCGCCGCCAAAAACATTCAGTACTTC. Complete variable domain (other parts from reference TRBV9 and TRBJ2-4): DSGVTQTPKHLITATGQRVTLRCSPRSGDLSVYWYQQSLDQGLQFLIQYYNGEERAKGNILERFSAQQFPDLHSELNLSSLELGDSALYFCASSSRTSAAKNIQYFGAGTRLSVL.